A selection of T cell receptor beta chains follows, all from one sample in a study of blood T cell repertoires in COVID-19. Profiling relied on immunoSEQ multiplex PCR, and the TCRdb table lists in-frame clones only, not all of them. The sample lists about 160,000 clones, 88% occurring once. The sequenced material came from PBMCs or T cells enriched from blood (not recorded which). These receptors came from a woman in her fifties or sixties who had recovered from COVID-19. Both conserved end residues are part of each CDR3. A D gene is named only where the DNA matches it firmly. Rows may omit the clone size; those that give it use once, few, many or a size class.

D gene	CDR3 length	V gene	clone size	J gene	CDR3 protein	CDR3 DNA
NA	11	TRBV29-1	NA	TRBJ1-2	CSVEEGRGYTF	TGCAGCGTTGAAGAAGGCAGGGGCTACACCTTC
NA	15	TRBV11-2	NA	TRBJ1-1	CASSPLQEMNTEAFF	TGTGCCAGCAGCCCACTCCAGGAAATGAACACTGAAGCTTTCTTT
NA	15	TRBV18	NA	TRBJ1-1	CASSPGSSMNTEAFF	TGTGCCAGCTCACCAGGGAGCAGCATGAACACTGAAGCTTTCTTT
TRBD1	15	TRBV28	NA	TRBJ1-2	CASTLGDRGFHGYTF	TGTGCCAGCACCCTCGGGGACAGGGGTTTTCATGGCTACACCTTC
TRBD1	19	TRBV18	NA	TRBJ1-2	CASSPLSRTGGGFYYGYTF	TGTGCCAGCTCACCACTAAGCAGGACAGGGGGAGGATTTTACTATGGCTACACCTTC
NA	16	TRBV11-2	once	TRBJ1-1	CASSLVDGGMNTEAFF	TGTGCCAGCAGCTTAGTCGACGGGGGAATGAACACTGAAGCTTTCTTT
TRBD2	18	TRBV6-2/TRBV6-3	NA	TRBJ2-2	CASSSTSGGPHNTGELFF	TGTGCCAGCAGCTCGACTAGCGGGGGGCCCCACAACACCGGGGAGCTGTTTTTT
TRBD2	15	TRBV5-4	NA	TRBJ2-3	CASNPLAGSTDTQYF	TGTGCCAGCAACCCACTAGCGGGGAGCACAGATACGCAGTATTTT
NA	11	TRBV12-5	NA	TRBJ1-1	CASGRDTEAFF	TGTGCTAGTGGACGGGACACTGAAGCTTTCTTT
TRBD1	16	TRBV5-1	NA	TRBJ1-6	CASSYAGGSGASPLHF	TGCGCCAGCAGCTATGCAGGGGGCTCGGGGGCTTCACCCCTCCACTTT
NA	15	TRBV7-6	NA	TRBJ1-5	CASSLGGGFVQPQHF	TGTGCCAGCAGCTTAGGGGGAGGTTTTGTTCAGCCCCAGCATTTT
NA	14	TRBV29-1	NA	TRBJ1-1	CSVEGAGVNTEAFF	TGCAGCGTTGAAGGGGCCGGGGTGAACACTGAAGCTTTCTTT
NA	13	TRBV12-3/TRBV12-4	NA	TRBJ1-4	CASSLRGSEKLFF	TGTGCCAGCAGTCTGCGGGGCTCAGAAAAACTGTTTTTT
TRBD1	14	TRBV30	NA	TRBJ1-4	CAWAVGTGKEKLFF	TGTGCCTGGGCAGTTGGGACAGGGAAGGAAAAACTGTTTTTT
TRBD2	14	TRBV19	once	TRBJ2-5	CASHSGGGGETQYF	TGTGCCAGCCATAGCGGGGGCGGCGGAGAGACCCAGTACTTC
TRBD1	13	TRBV30	NA	TRBJ1-1	CACVDRGDTEAFF	TGTGCCTGCGTGGACAGGGGGGACACTGAAGCTTTCTTT
NA	16	TRBV7-9	NA	TRBJ1-3	CASSHGTPRSGNTIYF	TGTGCCAGCAGCCACGGGACACCCCGCTCTGGAAACACCATATATTTT
NA	13	TRBV19	NA	TRBJ1-5	CASREGPSGPQHF	TGTGCCAGTAGGGAGGGCCCTAGCGGGCCCCAGCATTTT
NA	16	TRBV7-2	NA	TRBJ2-5	CASSLALGARRETQYF	TGTGCCAGCAGCTTAGCGTTAGGGGCGCGACGGGAGACCCAGTACTTC
TRBD2	17	TRBV3-1/TRBV3-2	NA	TRBJ2-1	CASSQGTSGGFHNEQFF	TGTGCCAGCAGCCAAGGGACTAGCGGGGGTTTCCACAATGAGCAGTTCTTC
NA	15	TRBV6-5	once	TRBJ2-1	CATRFRDSPLNEQFF	TGTGCCACACGGTTCCGGGACTCTCCCCTCAATGAGCAGTTCTTC
TRBD2	15	TRBV7-2	NA	TRBJ2-1	CASSLTSGGYNEQFF	TGTGCCAGCAGCCTTACTAGCGGGGGTTACAATGAGCAGTTCTTC
NA	12	TRBV11-2	NA	TRBJ2-7	CASSLDRYEQYF	TGTGCCAGCAGCTTAGATCGCTACGAGCAGTACTTC
NA	15	TRBV6-2/TRBV6-3	NA	TRBJ1-1	CASSSPITGNTEAFF	TGTGCCAGCAGTTCCCCCATTACAGGGAACACTGAAGCTTTCTTT
NA	16	TRBV7-6	NA	TRBJ2-7	CASSPIAGASSYEQYF	TGTGCCAGCAGCCCCATCGCGGGGGCTAGCTCCTACGAGCAGTACTTC
TRBD1	17	TRBV25-1	NA	TRBJ1-4	CASTPRGGQWSNEKLFF	TGTGCCAGCACCCCTCGGGGGGGACAGTGGAGTAATGAAAAACTGTTTTTT
NA	14	TRBV3-1/TRBV3-2	NA	TRBJ2-5	CASSQDSSAARQYF	TGTGCCAGCAGCCAAGATTCCTCTGCGGCTAGGCAGTACTTC